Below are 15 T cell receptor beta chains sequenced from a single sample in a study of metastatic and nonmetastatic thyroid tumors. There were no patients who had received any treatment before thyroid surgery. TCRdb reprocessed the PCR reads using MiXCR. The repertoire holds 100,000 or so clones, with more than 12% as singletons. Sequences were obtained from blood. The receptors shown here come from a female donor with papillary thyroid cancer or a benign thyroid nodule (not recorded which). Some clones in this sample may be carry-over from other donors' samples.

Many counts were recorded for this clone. CDR3: CAWLDGVRNEQFF. The DNA of the CDR3 is TGTGCCTGGCTAGACGGGGTTCGGAATGAGCAGTTCTTC. The gene calls are TRBV30 and TRBJ2-1, with D perhaps matching TRBD2 (5 bases). V dropped 5 bases and J dropped 7 bases, with 15 bases sitting between them. From germline, CDR1 is GTSNPN and CDR2 SVGIG (reference sequence). The CDR3 loop spans 13 amino acids. The full variable domain, its missing parts supplied by reference TRBV30 and TRBJ2-1, is SQTIHQWPATLVQPVGSPLSLECTVEGTSNPNLYWYRQAAGRGLQLLFYSVGIGQISSEVPQNLSASRPQDRQFILSSKKLLLSDSGFYLCAWLDGVRNEQFFGPGTRLTVL.

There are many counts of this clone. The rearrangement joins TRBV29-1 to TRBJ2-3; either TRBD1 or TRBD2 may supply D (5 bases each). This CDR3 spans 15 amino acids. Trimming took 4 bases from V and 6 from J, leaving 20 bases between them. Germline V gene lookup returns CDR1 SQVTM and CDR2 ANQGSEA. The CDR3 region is CSVGMGTRVWDTQYF. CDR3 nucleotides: TGCAGCGTTGGTATGGGGACGAGGGTTTGGGATACGCAGTATTTT.

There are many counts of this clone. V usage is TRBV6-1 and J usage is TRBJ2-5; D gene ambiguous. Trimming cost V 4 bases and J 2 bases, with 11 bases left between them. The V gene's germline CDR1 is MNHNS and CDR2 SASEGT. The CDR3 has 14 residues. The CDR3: CASSAPRGQETQYF. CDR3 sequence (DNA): TGTGCCAGCAGTGCACCGCGTGGGCAAGAGACCCAGTACTTC.

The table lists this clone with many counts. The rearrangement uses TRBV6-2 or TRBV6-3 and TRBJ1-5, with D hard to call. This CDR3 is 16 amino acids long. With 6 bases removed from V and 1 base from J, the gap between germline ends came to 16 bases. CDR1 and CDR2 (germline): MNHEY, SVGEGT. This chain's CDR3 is CASRNASLRSNQPQHF. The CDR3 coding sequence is TGTGCCAGCAGGAACGCGTCCTTAAGGAGCAATCAGCCCCAGCATTTT.

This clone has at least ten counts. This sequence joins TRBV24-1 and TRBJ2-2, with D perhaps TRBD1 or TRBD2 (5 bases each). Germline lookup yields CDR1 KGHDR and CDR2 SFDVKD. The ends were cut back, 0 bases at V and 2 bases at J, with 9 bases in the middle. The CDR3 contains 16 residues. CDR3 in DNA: TGTGCCACCAGTGATTTGGGGGGAATTAACACCGGGGAGCTGTTTTTT. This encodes CATSDLGGINTGELFF.

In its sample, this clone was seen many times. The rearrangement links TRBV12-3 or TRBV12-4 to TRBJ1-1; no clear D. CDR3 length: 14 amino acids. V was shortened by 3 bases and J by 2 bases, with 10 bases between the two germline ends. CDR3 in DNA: TGTGCCAGCAGTTTGGCAGGAGCCAACACTGAAGCTTTCTTT. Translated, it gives CASSLAGANTEAFF.

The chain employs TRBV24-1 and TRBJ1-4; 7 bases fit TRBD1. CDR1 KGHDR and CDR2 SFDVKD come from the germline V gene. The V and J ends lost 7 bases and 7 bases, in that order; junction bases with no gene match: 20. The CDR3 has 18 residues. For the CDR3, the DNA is TGTGCCACCAGCCCCGCGGGGACAGTGGTCCCGTGGAGTGAAAAACTGTTTTTT. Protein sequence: CATSPAGTVVPWSEKLFF.

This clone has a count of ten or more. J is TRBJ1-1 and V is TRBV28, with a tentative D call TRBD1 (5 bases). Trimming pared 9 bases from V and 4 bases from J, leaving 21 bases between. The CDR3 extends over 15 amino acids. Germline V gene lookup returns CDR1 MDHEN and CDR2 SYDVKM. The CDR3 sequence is CASTPRLGQATEAFF. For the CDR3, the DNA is TGTGCCAGTACTCCAAGGTTGGGGCAGGCCACTGAAGCTTTCTTT.

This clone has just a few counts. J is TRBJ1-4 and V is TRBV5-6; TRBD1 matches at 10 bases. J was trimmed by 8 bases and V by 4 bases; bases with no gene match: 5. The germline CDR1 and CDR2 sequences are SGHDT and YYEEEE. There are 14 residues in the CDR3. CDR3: CASSRPGQGEKLFF. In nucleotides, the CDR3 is TGTGCCAGCAGCCGACCGGGACAGGGGGAAAAACTGTTTTTT.

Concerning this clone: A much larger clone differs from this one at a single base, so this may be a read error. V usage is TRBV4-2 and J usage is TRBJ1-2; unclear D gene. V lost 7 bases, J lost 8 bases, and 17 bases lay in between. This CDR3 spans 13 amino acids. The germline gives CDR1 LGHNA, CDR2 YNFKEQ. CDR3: CASIREDLGGYTF. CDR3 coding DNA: TGTGCCAGCATCCGGGAGGACCTTGGGGGCTACACCTTC.

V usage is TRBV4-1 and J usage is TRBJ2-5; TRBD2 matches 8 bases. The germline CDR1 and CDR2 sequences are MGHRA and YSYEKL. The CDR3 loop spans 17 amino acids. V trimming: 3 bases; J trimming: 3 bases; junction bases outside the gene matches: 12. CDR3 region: CASSQVGAAGGKETQYF. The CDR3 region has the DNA TGCGCCAGCAGCCAGGTTGGGGCGGCGGGGGGTAAAGAGACCCAGTACTTC.

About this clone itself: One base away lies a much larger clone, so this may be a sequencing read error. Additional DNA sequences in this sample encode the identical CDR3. CDR3 loop: CASSEPRQGTGELFF. CDR3 in DNA: TGCGCCAGCAGCGAACCCCGTCAGGGGACCGGGGAGCTGTTTTTT. The chain combines TRBV7-9 with TRBJ2-2; D might be TRBD1 (6 bases). This CDR3 has 15 amino acids. Germline CDR1 SEHNR, CDR2 FQNEAQ (reference sequence).

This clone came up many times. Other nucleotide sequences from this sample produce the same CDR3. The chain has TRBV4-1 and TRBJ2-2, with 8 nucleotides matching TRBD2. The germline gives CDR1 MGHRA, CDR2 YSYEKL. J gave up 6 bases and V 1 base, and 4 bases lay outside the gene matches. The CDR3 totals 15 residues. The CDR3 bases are TGCGCCAGCAGCCAAGTGCGGGGGGCCCCCGGGGAGCTGTTTTTT. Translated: CASSQVRGAPGELFF.

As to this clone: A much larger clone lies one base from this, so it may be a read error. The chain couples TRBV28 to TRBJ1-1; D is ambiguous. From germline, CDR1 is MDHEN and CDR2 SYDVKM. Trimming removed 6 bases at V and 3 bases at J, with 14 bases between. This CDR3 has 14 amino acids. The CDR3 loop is CASSPRNRDTEAFF. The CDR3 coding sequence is TGTGCCAGCAGCCCCAGGAATCGGGACACTGAAGCTTTCTTT.

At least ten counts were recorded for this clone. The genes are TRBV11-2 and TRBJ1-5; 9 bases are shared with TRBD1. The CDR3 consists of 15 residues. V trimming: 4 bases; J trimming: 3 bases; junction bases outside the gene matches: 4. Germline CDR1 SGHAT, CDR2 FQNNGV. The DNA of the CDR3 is TGTGCCAGCAGCTCCGGGACAGGGATCAATCAGCCCCAGCATTTT. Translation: CASSSGTGINQPQHF. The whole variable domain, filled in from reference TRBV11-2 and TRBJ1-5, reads EAGVAQSPRYKIIEKRQSVAFWCNPISGHATLYWYQQILGQGPKLLIQFQNNGVVDDSQLPKDRFSAERLKGVDSTLKIQPAKLEDSAVYLCASSSGTGINQPQHFGDGTRLSIL.